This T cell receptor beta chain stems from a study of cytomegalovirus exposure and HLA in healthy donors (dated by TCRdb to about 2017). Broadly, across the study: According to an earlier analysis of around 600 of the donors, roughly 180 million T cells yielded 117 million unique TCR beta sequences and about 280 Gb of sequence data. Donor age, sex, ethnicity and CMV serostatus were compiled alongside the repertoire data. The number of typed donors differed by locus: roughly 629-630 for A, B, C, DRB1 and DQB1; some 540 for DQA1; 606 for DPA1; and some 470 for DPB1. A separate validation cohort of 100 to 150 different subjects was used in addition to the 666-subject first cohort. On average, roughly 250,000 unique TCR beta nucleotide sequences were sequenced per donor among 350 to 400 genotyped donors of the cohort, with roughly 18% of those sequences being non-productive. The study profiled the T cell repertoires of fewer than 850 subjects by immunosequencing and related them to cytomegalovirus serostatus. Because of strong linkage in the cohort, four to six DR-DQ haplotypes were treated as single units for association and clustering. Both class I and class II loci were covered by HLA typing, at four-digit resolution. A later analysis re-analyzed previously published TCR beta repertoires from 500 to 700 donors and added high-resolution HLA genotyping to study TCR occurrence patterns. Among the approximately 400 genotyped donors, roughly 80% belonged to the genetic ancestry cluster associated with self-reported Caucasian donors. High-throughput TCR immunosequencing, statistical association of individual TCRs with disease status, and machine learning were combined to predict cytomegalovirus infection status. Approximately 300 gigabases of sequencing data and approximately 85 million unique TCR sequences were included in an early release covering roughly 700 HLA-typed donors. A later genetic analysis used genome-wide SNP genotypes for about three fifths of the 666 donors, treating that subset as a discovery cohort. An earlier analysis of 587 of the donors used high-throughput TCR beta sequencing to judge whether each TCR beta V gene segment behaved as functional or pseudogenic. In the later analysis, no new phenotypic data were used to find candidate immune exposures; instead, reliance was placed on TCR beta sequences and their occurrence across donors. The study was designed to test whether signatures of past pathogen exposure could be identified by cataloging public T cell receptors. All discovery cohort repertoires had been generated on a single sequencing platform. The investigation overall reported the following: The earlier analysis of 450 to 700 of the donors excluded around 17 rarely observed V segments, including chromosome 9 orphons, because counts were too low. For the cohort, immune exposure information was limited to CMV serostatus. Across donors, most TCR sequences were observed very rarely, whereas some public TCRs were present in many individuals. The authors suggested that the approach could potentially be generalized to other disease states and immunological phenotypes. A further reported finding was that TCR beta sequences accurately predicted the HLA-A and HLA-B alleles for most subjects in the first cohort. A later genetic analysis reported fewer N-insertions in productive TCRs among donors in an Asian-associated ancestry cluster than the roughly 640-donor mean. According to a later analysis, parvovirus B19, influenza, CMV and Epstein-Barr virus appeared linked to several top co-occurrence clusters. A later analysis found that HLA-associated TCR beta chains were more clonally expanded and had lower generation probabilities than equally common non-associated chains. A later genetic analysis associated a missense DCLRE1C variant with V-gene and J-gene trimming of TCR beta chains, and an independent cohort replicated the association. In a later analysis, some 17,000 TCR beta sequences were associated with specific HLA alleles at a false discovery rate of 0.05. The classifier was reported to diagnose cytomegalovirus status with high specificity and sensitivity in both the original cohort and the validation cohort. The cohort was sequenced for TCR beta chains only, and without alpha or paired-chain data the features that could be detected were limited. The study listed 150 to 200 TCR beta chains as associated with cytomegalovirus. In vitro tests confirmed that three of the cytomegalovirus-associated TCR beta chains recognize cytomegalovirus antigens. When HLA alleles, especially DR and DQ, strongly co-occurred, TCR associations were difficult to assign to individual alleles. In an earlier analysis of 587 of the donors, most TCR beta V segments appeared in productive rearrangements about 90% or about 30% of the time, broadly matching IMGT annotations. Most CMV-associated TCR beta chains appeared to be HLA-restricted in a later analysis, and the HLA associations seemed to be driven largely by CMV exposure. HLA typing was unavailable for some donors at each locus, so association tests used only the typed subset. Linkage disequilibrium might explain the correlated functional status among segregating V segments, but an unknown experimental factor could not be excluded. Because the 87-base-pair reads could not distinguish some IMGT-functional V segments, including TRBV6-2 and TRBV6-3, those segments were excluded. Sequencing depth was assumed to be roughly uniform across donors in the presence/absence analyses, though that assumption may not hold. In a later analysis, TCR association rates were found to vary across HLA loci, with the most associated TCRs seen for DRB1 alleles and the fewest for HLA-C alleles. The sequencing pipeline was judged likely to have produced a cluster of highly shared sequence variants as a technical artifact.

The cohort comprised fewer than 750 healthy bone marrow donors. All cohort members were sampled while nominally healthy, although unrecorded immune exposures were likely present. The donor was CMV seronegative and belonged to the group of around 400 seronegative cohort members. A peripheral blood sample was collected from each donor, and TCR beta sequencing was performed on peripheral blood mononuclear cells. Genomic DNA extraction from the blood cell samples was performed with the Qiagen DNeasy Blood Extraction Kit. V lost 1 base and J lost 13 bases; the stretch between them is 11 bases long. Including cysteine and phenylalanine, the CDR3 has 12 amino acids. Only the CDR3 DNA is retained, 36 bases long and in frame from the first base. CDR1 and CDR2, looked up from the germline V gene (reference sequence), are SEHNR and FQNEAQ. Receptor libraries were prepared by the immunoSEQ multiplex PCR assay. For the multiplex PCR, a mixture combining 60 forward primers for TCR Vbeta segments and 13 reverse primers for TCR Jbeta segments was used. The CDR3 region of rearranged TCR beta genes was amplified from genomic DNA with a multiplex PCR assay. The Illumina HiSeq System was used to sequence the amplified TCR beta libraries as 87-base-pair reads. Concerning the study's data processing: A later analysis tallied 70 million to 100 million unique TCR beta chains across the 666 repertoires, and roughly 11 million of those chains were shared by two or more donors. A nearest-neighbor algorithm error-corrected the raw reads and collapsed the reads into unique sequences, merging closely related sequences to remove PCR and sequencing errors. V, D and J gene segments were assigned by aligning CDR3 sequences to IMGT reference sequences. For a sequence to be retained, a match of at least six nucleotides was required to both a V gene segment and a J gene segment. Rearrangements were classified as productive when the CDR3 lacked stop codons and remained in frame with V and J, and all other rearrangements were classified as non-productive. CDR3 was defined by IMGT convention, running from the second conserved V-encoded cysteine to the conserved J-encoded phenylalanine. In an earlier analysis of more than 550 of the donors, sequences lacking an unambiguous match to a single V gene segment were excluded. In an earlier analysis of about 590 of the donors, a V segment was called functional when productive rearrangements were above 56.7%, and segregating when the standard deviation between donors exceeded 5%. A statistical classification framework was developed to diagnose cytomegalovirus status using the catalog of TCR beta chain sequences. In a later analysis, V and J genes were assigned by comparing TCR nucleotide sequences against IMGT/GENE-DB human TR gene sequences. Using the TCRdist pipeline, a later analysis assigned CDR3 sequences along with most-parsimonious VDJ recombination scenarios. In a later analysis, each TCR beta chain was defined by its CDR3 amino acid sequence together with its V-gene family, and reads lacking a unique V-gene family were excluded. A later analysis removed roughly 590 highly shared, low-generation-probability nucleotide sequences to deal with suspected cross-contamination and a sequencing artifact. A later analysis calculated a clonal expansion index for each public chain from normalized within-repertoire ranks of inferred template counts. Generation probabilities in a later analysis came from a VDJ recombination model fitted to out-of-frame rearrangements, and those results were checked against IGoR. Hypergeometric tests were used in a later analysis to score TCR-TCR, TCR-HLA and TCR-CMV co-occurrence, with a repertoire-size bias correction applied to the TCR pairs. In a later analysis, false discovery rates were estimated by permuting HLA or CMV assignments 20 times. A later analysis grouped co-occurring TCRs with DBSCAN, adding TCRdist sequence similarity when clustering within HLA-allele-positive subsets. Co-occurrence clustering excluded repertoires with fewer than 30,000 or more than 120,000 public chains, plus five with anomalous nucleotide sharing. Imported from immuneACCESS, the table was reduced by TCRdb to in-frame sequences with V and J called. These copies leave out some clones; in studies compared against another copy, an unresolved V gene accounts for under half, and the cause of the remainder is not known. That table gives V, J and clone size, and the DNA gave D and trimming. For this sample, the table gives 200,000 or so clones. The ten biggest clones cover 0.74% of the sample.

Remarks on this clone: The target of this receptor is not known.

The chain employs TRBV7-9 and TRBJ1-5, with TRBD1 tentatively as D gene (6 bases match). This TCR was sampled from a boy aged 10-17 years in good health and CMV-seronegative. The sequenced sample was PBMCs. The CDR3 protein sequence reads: CASSLVAGEQHF. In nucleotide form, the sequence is TGTGCCAGCAGCTTAGTGGCAGGGGAGCAGCATTTT.